These T cell receptor beta chains were read from a single sample in a study of blood T cell repertoires in COVID-19. Data came from immunoSEQ multiplex PCR; TCRdb stores just in-frame clones and leaves some out. The data hold 20,000 to 30,000 clones, with roughly three quarters observed a single time. The specimen was peripheral blood. All receptors derive from a man older than 75 with active or convalescent COVID-19. The CDR3 runs from the conserved cysteine through the conserved F or W. The D gene is left open where the match is weak. Size is omitted from some rows. Given values are once, few, many or a class for expanded clones.

j_call	d_call	clone_size	v_call	cdr3_length	cdr3_nt	cdr3_aa
TRBJ2-7	TRBD2	-	TRBV19	14	TGTGCCAGTAGTACCGGGACTAGTTCCTACGAGCAGTACTTC	CASSTGTSSYEQYF
TRBJ1-5	TRBD1	-	TRBV10-2	15	TGCGCCAGCAGTGCGGGCGACAGGGGATATCAGCCCCAGCATTTT	CASSAGDRGYQPQHF
TRBJ2-3	-	-	TRBV6-2/TRBV6-3	14	TGTGCCAGCAGTTACTCCAGGGCCACAGATACGCAGTATTTT	CASSYSRATDTQYF
TRBJ2-7	-	-	TRBV7-9	14	TGTGCCAGCAGCCTAGGGAACAGGGCCTACGAGCAGTACTTC	CASSLGNRAYEQYF
TRBJ1-2	TRBD1	-	TRBV5-4	16	TGTGCCAGCAGCCACGGGACAGGGAGAGCTAACTATGGCTACACCTTC	CASSHGTGRANYGYTF
TRBJ2-4	TRBD2	few	TRBV28	17	TGTGCCAGCAGTTTATGGGCGGGAGGCCTAGCCAAAAACATTCAGTACTTC	CASSLWAGGLAKNIQYF
TRBJ2-5	TRBD1	-	TRBV15	17	TGTGCCACCAGCAGATTTGGTGGACAGGGTTTTGGGGAGACCCAGTACTTC	CATSRFGGQGFGETQYF
TRBJ1-5	-	-	TRBV27	13	TGTGCCAGCAGTTTTGGGCCATATCAGCCCCAGCATTTT	CASSFGPYQPQHF
TRBJ1-1	TRBD1	-	TRBV7-2	14	TGTGCCAGCAGCTCACAGGGGGCGAAAACTGAAGCTTTCTTT	CASSSQGAKTEAFF
TRBJ1-1	TRBD1	-	TRBV5-6	14	TGTGCCAGCAGCCCGACAGGGGAGAACACTGAAGCTTTCTTT	CASSPTGENTEAFF
TRBJ1-6	-	-	TRBV6-6	14	TGTGCCAGCAGTCTGACAGATTATAATTCACCCCTCCACTTT	CASSLTDYNSPLHF
TRBJ2-1	-	-	TRBV7-8	13	TGTGCCAGCAGCTTAGTAACAGTTAATGAGCAGTTCTTC	CASSLVTVNEQFF
TRBJ2-2	-	-	TRBV18	15	TGTGCCAGCTCACCACTACAGGTTCTCACCGGGGAGCTGTTTTTT	CASSPLQVLTGELFF
TRBJ2-1	-	-	TRBV7-2	15	TGTGCCAGCAGCGCCGCGGCGTCCTCCTACAATGAGCAGTTCTTC	CASSAAASSYNEQFF
TRBJ1-4	-	-	TRBV4-2	14	TGTGCCAGCAGCCTCTCGGGAAACAATGAAAAACTGTTTTTT	CASSLSGNNEKLFF
TRBJ1-1	-	-	TRBV11-2	15	TGTGCCAGCAGCTTAGATTTCAGGGAGGGCACTGAAGCTTTCTTT	CASSLDFREGTEAFF
TRBJ1-2	TRBD1	-	TRBV9	14	TGTGCCAGCAGCGTTGGACAGGGGGAAGGTAGCTACACCTTC	CASSVGQGEGSYTF